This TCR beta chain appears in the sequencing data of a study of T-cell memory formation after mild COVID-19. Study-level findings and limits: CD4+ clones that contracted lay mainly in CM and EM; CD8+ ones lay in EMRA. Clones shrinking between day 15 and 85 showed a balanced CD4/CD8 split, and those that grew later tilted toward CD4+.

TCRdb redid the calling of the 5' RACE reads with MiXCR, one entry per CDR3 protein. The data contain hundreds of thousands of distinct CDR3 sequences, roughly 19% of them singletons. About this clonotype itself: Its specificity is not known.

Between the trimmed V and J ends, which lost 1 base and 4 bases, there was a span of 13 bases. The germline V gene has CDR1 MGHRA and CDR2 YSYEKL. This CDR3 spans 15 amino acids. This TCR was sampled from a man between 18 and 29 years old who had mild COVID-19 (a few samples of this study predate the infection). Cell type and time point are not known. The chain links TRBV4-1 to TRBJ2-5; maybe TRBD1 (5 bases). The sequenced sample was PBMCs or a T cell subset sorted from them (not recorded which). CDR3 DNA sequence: TGCGCCAGCAGCCAAGTCGGGTCTAGGGGAGAGACCCAGTACTTC. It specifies CASSQVGSRGETQYF.